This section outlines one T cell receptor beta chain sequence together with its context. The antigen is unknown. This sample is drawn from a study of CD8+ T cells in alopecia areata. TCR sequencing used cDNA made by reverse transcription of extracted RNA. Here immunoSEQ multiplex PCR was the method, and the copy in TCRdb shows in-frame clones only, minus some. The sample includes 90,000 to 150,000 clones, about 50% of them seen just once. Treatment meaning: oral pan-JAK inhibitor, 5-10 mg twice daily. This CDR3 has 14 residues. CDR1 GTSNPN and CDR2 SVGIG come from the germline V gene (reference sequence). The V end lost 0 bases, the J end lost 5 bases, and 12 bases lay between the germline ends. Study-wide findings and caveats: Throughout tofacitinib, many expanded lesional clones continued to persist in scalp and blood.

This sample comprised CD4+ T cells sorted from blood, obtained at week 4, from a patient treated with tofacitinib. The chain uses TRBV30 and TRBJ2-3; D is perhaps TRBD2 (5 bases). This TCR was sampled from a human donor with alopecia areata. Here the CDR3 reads CAWSVIPGGDTQYF. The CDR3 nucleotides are TGTGCCTGGAGTGTAATACCTGGAGGAGATACGCAGTATTTT.